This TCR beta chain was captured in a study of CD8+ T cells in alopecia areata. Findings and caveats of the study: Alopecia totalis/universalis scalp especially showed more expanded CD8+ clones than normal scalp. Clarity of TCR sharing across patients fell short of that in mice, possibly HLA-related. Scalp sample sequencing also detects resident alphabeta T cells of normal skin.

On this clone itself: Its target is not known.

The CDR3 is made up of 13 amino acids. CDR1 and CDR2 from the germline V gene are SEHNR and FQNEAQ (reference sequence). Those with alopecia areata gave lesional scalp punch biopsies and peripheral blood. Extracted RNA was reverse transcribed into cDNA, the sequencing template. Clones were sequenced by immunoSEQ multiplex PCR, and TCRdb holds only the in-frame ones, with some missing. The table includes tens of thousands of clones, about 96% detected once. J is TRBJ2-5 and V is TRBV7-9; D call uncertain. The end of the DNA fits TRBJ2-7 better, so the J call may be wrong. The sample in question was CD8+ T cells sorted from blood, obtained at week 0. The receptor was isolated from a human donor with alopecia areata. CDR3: CASSFAETYEQYF. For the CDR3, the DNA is TGTGCCAGCAGCTTTGCGGAAACCTACGAGCAGTACTTC.